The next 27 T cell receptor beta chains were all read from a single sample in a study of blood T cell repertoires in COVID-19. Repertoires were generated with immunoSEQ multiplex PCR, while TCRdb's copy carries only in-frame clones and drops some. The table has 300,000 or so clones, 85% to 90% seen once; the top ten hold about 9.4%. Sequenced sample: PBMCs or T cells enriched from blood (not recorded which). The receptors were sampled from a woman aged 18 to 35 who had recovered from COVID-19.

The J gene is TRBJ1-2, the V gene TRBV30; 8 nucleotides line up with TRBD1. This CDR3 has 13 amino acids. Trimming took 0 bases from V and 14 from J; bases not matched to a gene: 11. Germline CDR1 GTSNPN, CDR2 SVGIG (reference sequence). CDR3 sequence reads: CAWSVLVTGQGTF. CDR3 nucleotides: TGTGCCTGGAGTGTACTGGTTACTGGACAGGGAACCTTC.

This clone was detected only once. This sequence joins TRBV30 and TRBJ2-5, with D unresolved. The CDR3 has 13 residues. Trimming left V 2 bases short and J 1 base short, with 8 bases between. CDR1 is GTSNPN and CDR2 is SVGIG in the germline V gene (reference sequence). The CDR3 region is CAWSNAGQETQYF. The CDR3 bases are TGTGCCTGGAGTAACGCAGGCCAAGAGACCCAGTACTTC.

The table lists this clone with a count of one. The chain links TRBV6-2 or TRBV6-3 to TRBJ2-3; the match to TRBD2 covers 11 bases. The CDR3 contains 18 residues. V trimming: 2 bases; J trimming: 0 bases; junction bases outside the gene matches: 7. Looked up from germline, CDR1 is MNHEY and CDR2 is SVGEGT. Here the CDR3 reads CASSYELAGGRSTDTQYF. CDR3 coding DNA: TGTGCCAGCAGTTACGAGTTAGCGGGAGGGCGCAGCACAGATACGCAGTATTTT.

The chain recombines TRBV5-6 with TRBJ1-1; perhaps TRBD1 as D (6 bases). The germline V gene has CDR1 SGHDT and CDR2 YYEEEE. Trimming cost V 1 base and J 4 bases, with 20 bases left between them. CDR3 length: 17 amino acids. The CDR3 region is CASSLFGGVDRFTEAFF. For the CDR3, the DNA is TGTGCCAGCAGCTTGTTCGGTGGGGTGGACAGATTCACTGAAGCTTTCTTT.

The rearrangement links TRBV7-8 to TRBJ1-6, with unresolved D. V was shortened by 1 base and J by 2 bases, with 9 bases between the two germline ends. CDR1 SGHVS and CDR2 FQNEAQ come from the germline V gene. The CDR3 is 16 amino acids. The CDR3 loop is CASSLGGTPYNSPLHF. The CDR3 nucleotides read TGTGCCAGCAGCTTAGGAGGAACTCCCTATAATTCACCCCTCCACTTT.

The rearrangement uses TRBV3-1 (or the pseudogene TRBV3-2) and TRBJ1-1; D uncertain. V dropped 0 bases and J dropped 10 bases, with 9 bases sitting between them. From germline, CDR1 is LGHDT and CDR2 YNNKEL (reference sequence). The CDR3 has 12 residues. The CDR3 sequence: CASSQDGQAAFF. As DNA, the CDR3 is TGTGCCAGCAGCCAAGATGGGCAGGCAGCTTTCTTT.

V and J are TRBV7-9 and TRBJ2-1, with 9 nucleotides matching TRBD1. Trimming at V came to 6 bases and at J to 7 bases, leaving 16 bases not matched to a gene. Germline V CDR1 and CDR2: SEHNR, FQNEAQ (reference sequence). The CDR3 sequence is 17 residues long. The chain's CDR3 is CASSPRRIGTGLNEQFF. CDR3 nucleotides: TGTGCCAGCAGTCCCAGAAGAATCGGGACAGGGCTGAATGAGCAGTTCTTC.

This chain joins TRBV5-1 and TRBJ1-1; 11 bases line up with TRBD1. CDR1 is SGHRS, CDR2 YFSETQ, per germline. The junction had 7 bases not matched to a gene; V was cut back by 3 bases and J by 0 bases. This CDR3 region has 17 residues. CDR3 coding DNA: TGCGCCAGCAGCTCTTCGGGACAGGGGGTCTTGAACACTGAAGCTTTCTTT. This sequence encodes CASSSSGQGVLNTEAFF.

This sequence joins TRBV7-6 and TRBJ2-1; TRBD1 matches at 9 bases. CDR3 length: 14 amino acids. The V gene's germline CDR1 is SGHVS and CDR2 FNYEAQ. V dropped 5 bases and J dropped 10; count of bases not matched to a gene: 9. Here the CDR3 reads CASSTGGASGEQFF. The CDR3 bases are TGTGCCAGCAGCACAGGGGGCGCGAGTGGGGAGCAGTTCTTC. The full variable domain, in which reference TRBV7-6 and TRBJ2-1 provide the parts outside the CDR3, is GAGVSQSPRYKVTKRGQDVALRCDPISGHVSLYWYRQALGQGPEFLTYFNYEAQQDKSGLPNDRFSAERPEGSISTLTIQRTEQRDSAMYRCASSTGGASGEQFFGPGTRLTVL.

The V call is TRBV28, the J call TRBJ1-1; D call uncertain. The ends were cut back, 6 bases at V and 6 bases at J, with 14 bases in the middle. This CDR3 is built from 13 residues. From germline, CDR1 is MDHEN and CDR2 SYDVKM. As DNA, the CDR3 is TGTGCCAGCAGCTTCCCACGGGTAGCTGAAGCTTTCTTT. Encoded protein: CASSFPRVAEAFF.

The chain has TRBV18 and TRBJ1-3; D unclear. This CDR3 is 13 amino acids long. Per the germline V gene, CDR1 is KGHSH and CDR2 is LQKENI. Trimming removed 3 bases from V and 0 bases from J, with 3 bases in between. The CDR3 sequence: CASSPISGNTIYF. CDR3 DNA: TGTGCCAGCTCACCTATCTCTGGAAACACCATATATTTT.

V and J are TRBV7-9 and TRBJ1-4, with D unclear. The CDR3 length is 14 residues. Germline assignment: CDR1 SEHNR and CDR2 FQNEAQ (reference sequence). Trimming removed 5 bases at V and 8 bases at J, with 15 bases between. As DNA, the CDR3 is TGTGCCAGCAGCCTCCAGTCTCGAGGGGAAAAACTGTTTTTT. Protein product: CASSLQSRGEKLFF.

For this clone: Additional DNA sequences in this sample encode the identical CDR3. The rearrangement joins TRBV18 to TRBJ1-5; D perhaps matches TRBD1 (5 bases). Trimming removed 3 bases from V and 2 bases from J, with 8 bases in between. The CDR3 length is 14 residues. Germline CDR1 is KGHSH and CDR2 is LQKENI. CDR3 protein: CASSPQGGNQPQHF. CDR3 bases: TGTGCCAGCTCACCGCAGGGTGGCAATCAGCCCCAGCATTTT. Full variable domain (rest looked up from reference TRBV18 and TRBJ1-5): NAGVMQNPRHLVRRRGQEARLRCSPMKGHSHVYWYRQLPEEGLKFMVYLQKENIIDESGMPKERFSAEFPKEGPSILRIQQVVRGDSAAYFCASSPQGGNQPQHFGDGTRLSIL.

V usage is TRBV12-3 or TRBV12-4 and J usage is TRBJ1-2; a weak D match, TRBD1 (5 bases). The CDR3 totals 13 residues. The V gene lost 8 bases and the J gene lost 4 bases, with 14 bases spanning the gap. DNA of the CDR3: TGTGCCAGCGCCCCGGCCGGGGGCTATGGCTACACCTTC. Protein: CASAPAGGYGYTF.

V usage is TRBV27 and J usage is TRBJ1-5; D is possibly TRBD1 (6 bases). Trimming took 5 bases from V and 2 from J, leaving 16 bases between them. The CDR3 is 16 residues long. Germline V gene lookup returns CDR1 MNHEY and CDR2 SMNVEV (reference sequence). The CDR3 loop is CASSPHRVGGNQPQHF. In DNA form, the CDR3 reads TGTGCCAGCAGTCCACACAGGGTAGGGGGCAATCAGCCCCAGCATTTT.

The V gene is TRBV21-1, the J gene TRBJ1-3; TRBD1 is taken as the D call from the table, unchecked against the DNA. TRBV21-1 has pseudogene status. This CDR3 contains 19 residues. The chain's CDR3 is CASSKDVSGRGFAGNTIYF. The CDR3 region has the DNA TGTGCCAGCAGCAAAGATGTGAGTGGCAGGGGATTCGCTGGAAACACCATATATTTT.

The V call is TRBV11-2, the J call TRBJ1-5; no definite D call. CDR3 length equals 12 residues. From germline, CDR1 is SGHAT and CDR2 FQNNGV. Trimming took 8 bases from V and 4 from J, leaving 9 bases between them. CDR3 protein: CASSHVNQPQHF. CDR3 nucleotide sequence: TGTGCCAGCTCCCATGTGAATCAGCCCCAGCATTTT.

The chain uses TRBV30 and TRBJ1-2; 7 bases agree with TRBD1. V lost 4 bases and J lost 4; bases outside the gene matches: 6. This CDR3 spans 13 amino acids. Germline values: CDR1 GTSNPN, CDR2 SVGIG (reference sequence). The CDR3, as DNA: TGTGCCTGGACCCAGGGGGTGGCCTATGGCTACACCTTC. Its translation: CAWTQGVAYGYTF.

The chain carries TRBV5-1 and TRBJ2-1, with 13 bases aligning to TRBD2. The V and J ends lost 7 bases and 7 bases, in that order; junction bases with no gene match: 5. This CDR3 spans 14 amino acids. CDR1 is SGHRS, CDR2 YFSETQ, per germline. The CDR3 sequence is CASASGLAGNEQFF. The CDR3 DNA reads TGCGCCAGCGCCTCGGGACTAGCGGGAAATGAGCAGTTCTTC.

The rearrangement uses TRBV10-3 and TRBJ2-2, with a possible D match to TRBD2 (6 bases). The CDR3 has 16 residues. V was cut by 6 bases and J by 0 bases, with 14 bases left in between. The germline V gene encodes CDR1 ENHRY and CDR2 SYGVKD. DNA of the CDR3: TGTGCCATCAGCGCACTAGCCGACACGAACACCGGGGAGCTGTTTTTT. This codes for CAISALADTNTGELFF.

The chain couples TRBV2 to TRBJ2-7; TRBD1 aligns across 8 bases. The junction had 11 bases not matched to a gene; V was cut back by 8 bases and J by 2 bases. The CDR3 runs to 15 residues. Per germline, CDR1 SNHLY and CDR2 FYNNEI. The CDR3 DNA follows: TGTGCCAGCCACGAGCAGGGGGCCCTGGCCTACGAGCAGTACTTC. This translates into CASHEQGALAYEQYF.

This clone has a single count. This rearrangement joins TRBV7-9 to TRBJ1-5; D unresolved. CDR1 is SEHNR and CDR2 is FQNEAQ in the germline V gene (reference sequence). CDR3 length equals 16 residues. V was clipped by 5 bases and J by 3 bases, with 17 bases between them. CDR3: CASSPRGSASNQPQHF. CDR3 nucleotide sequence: TGTGCCAGCAGCCCCCGCGGGTCGGCCTCCAATCAGCCCCAGCATTTT.

CDR3 in DNA: TGTGCCTGGAGTCCGCCCTACAGTCCCTACACCTTC. It yields the protein CAWSPPYSPYTF. V and J are TRBV30 and TRBJ1-2; D gene unclear. V was pared by 2 bases and J by 10 bases, with 14 bases between. Per germline, CDR1 GTSNPN and CDR2 SVGIG (reference sequence). The CDR3 covers 12 residues.

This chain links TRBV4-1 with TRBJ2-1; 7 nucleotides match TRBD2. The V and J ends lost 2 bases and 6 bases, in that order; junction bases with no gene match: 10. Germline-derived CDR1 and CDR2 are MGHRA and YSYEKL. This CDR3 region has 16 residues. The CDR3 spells CASSQSERELGNEQFF. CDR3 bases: TGCGCCAGCAGCCAATCTGAGCGGGAACTAGGCAATGAGCAGTTCTTC.

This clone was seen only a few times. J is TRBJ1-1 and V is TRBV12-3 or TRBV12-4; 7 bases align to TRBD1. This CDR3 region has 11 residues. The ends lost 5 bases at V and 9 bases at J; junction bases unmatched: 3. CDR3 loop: CASSQGGKAFF. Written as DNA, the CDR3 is TGTGCCAGCAGTCAGGGGGGTAAAGCTTTCTTT.

The CDR3 loop reads CASSQDRSSPLHF. The CDR3 DNA reads as TGTGCCAGCAGCCAAGATAGGAGTTCACCCCTCCACTTT. V is TRBV4-2 and J is TRBJ1-6; D ambiguous. The CDR3 is 13 residues long. The V end was cut by 0 bases, the J end by 9 bases, with 6 bases between. Germline lookup yields CDR1 LGHNA and CDR2 YNFKEQ.

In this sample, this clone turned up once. CDR3 in amino acids: CASSETLVRGYYGYTF. CDR3 in DNA: TGTGCCAGCAGTGAGACCCTTGTCAGGGGGTACTATGGCTACACCTTC. The gene calls are TRBV2 and TRBJ1-2; 7 bases are a match to TRBD1. V shed 3 bases and J 3 bases; nucleotides not matched to a gene: 10. Germline V gene lookup returns CDR1 SNHLY and CDR2 FYNNEI. The CDR3 loop spans 16 amino acids.